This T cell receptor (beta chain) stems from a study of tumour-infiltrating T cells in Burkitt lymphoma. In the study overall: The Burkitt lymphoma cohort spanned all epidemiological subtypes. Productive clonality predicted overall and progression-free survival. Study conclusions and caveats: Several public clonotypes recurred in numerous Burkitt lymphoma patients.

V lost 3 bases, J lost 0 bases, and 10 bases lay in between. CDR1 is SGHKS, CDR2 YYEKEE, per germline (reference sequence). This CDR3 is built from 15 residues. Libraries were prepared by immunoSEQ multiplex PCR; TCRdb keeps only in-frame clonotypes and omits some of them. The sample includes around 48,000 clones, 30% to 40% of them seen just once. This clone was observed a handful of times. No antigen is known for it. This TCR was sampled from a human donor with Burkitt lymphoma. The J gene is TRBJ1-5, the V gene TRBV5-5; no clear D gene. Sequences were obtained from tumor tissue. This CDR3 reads CASSSFGVSNQPQHF. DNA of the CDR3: TGTGCCAGCAGCTCTTTTGGGGTTAGCAATCAGCCCCAGCATTTT. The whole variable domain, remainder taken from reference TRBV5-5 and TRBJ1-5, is DAGVTQSPTHLIKTRGQQVTLRCSPISGHKSVSWYQQVLGQGPQFIFQYYEKEERGRGNFPDRFSARQFPNYSSELNVNALLLGDSALYLCASSSFGVSNQPQHFGDGTRLSIL.